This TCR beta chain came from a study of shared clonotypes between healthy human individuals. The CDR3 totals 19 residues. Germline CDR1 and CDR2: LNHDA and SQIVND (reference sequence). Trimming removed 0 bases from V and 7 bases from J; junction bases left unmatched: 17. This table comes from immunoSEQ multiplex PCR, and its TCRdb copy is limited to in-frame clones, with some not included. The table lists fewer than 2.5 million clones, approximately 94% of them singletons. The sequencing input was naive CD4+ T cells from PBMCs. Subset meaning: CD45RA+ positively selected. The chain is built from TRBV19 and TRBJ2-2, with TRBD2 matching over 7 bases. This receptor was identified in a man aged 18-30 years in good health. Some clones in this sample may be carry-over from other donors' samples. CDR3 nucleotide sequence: TGTGCCAGTAGTATAGATCCGCGCGGGGCCGCGGGAGCCATCGGGGAGCTGTTTTTT. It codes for CASSIDPRGAAGAIGELFF. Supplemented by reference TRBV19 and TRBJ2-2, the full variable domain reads DGGITQSPKYLFRKEGQNVTLSCEQNLNHDAMYWYRQDPGQGLRLIYYSQIVNDFQKGDIAEGYSVSREKKESFPLTVTSAQKNPTAFYLCASSIDPRGAAGAIGELFFGEGSRLTVL.